The 24 T cell receptor beta chains below all came from one sample that was sequenced in a study of T cells in Graves' hyperthyroidism and ophthalmopathy (dated by TCRdb to the late 2010s). The receptor library was made with multiplex PCR. Sequenced on an Illumina HiSeq 2000. Amplification of TCR beta CDR3 regions was carried out from RNA transcripts. For the first round of RT-PCR on the TCR CDR3, the HTBI primer set was used together with the Qiagen OneStep RT-PCR kit. The public reads were quality trimmed at Q25 with fastp and then assembled into clones with MiXCR by TCRdb, keeping productive beta chains. Each entry is one CDR3 protein sequence, shown with its most common DNA and genes. Across this sample there are some 490,000 distinct CDR3 sequences, with around a fifth seen only once. The top ten hold around 50% of the sample. The material sequenced was blood. These receptors came from a woman in her seventies with Graves' ophthalmopathy.

This clonotype has at least ten counts. The V and J genes are TRBV7-8 and TRBJ1-1; no definite D call. Trimming removed 5 bases from V and 1 base from J, with 11 bases in between. The length of the CDR3 is 14 residues. Germline V gene data show CDR1 as SGHVS and CDR2 as FQNEAQ. The CDR3 reads CASSREGENTEAFF. The CDR3, as DNA: TGTGCCAGCAGCCGGGAGGGAGAGAACACTGAAGCTTTCTTT.

This clonotype has just a few counts. The DNA of the CDR3 is TGTGCCAGCAGCTTAGTAGCGGAAGATTCCTATGTTGGCGAGCAGTACTTC. It encodes CASSLVAEDSYVGEQYF. The gene calls are TRBV7-3 and TRBJ2-7; D possibly corresponds to TRBD2 (6 bases). Germline V gives CDR1 SGHTA, CDR2 FQGTGA. Trimming stripped 2 bases from V and 6 bases from J, with 23 bases between. The CDR3 sequence is 17 residues long.

The V and J genes are TRBV6-1 and TRBJ2-7; 11 bases align to TRBD1. CDR3 size: 16 residues. Germline loops: CDR1 MNHNS, CDR2 SASEGT. V was pared by 5 bases and J by 2 bases, with 8 bases of the junction left unmatched. The CDR3 DNA reads as TGTGCCAGCAGTTACGCGGGGGGACAGGGGGCCTACGAGCAGTACTTC. Residues: CASSYAGGQGAYEQYF.

This clonotype was observed a few times. The chain recombines TRBV27 with TRBJ2-7; 7 bases match TRBD1. This CDR3 has 16 amino acids. Germline loops: CDR1 MNHEY, CDR2 SMNVEV (reference sequence). V gave up 0 bases and J gave up 0 bases; unmatched junction bases: 5. CDR3 coding DNA: TGTGCCAGCAGTTTATCTCCCGGGACAGTCTCCTACGAGCAGTACTTC. Amino acid sequence: CASSLSPGTVSYEQYF.

The chain combines TRBV28 with TRBJ2-3; D may be TRBD2 (7 bases). The germline CDR1 and CDR2 sequences are MDHEN and SYDVKM. This CDR3 has 13 amino acids. The V gene lost 11 bases and the J gene lost 4 bases, with 16 bases spanning the gap. CDR3: CAGIGGGADTQYF. In DNA form, the CDR3 reads TGTGCCGGCATTGGAGGGGGGGCAGATACGCAGTATTTT.

The table lists this clonotype with many counts. The V and J genes are TRBV28 and TRBJ2-7; D perhaps matches TRBD1 (6 bases). This CDR3 comprises 14 residues. The germline V and J ends were trimmed by 7 bases and 6 bases, with 19 bases remaining between them. Germline CDR1 MDHEN, CDR2 SYDVKM. CDR3 in DNA: TGTGCCAGCACCACCGGGACATACCGTCGCGAGCAGTACTTC. This encodes CASTTGTYRREQYF.

The J gene is TRBJ2-7, the V gene TRBV15; TRBD1 or TRBD2 may be the D gene (6 bases each). The germline V and J ends were trimmed by 0 bases and 0 bases, with 12 bases remaining between them. The CDR3 length is 16 residues. Germline V lookup: CDR1 LNHNV, CDR2 YYDKDF (reference sequence). The CDR3, as DNA: TGTGCCACCAGCAGAGATCCCGGGGGCCCCTCCTACGAGCAGTACTTC. This encodes CATSRDPGGPSYEQYF.

This clonotype was counted only a few times. The chain employs TRBV25-1 and TRBJ1-5; D may be TRBD1 (6 bases). Trimming took off 3 bases at V and 6 bases at J, with 15 bases between the two ends. This CDR3 has 15 residues. Germline V gene data show CDR1 as MGHDK and CDR2 as SYGVNS. The CDR3 nucleotides read TGTGCCAGCAGTGAGAATTGGGGGGCAGGTCAGCCCCAGCATTTT. Residues: CASSENWGAGQPQHF. Based on the CDR3 plus reference TRBV25-1 and TRBJ1-5, the full variable domain is EADIYQTPRYLVIGTGKKITLECSQTMGHDKMYWYQQDPGMELHLIHYSYGVNSTEKGDLSSESTVSRIRTEHFPLTLESARPSHTSQYLCASSENWGAGQPQHFGDGTRLSIL.

The J gene is TRBJ2-7, the V gene TRBV6-6; perhaps TRBD2 as D (6 bases). Trimming left V 2 bases short and J 2 bases short, with 10 bases between. CDR3 size: 14 residues. Germline CDR1 and CDR2: MNHNY and SVGAGI (reference sequence). CDR3 DNA: TGTGCCAGCAGTTACGTGGCGGGGACCTACGAGCAGTACTTC. Encoded protein: CASSYVAGTYEQYF.

This clonotype has only a few counts. The chain employs TRBV20-1 and TRBJ1-2; D is possibly TRBD1 (6 bases). V was trimmed by 5 bases and J by 4 bases, leaving 17 bases between them. The CDR3 runs to 14 residues. Germline lookup yields CDR1 DFQATT and CDR2 SNEGSKA (reference sequence). In DNA form, the CDR3 reads TGCAGTGCTGCCCTCACAGGGTTCGGCTATGGCTACACCTTC. Protein sequence: CSAALTGFGYGYTF.

This chain links TRBV6-4 with TRBJ2-6; no clear D. CDR3 length: 17 residues. The germline gives CDR1 MRHNA, CDR2 SNTAGT. Trimming left V 7 bases short and J 0 bases short, with 16 bases between. The CDR3 region is CASKGFETLSGANVLTF. CDR3 nucleotide sequence: TGTGCCAGCAAAGGGTTCGAAACACTCTCTGGGGCCAACGTCCTGACTTTC.

The rearrangement links TRBV5-8 to TRBJ1-1; D remains ambiguous. V was trimmed by 1 base and J by 10 bases, leaving 8 bases between them. Per germline, CDR1 SGHTS and CDR2 YDEGEE. CDR3 size: 11 residues. The CDR3 region is CASSLYDRAFF. The CDR3 region has the DNA TGTGCCAGCAGCTTGTATGATCGAGCTTTCTTT.

CDR3 sequence: CASSLEDSSKTQYF. In DNA, the CDR3 is TGTGCCAGCAGCTTGGAGGACAGTTCAAAGACCCAGTACTTC. The chain links TRBV11-3 to TRBJ2-5, with D possibly matching TRBD1 (6 bases). Germline V gives CDR1 SGHNT, CDR2 YENEEA. The ends were cut back, 3 bases at V and 6 bases at J, with 14 bases in the middle. The CDR3 consists of 14 residues.

About this clonotype itself: A junction boundary mismatches the germline segment, possibly from a read error. The chain recombines TRBV7-2 with TRBJ2-5; possibly TRBD1 or TRBD2 for D (5 bases each). The CDR3 runs to 17 residues. Per the germline V gene, CDR1 is SGHTA and CDR2 is FQGNSA. The CDR3 sequence: CASSRFSGRGAQETQYF. The CDR3 DNA reads as TGCGCCAGCAGCCGTTTTTCGGGCCGGGGCGCTCAAGAGACCCAGTACTTC.

This clonotype was detected once. The J gene is TRBJ2-3, the V gene TRBV3-1; D is unresolved. This CDR3 has 14 amino acids. Trimming took 3 bases from V and 3 from J, leaving 10 bases between them. Germline loops: CDR1 LGHDT, CDR2 YNNKEL (reference sequence). The CDR3 nucleotides read TGTGCCAGCAGCCAGAGGCCCGTTACAGATACGCAGTATTTT. Residues: CASSQRPVTDTQYF.

This clonotype was seen a few times. CDR3 in DNA: TGTGCCAGCTCTCGGAGGGACAGGGAGGGAGATACGCAGTATTTT. Its translation: CASSRRDREGDTQYF. V is TRBV25-1 and J is TRBJ2-3, with 9 bases fitting TRBD1. Trimming at V came to 8 bases and at J to 5 bases, leaving 11 bases not matched to a gene. The CDR3 runs 15 residues. Germline V gene data show CDR1 as MGHDK and CDR2 as SYGVNS.

In its sample, this clonotype was seen many times. The chain has TRBV11-3 and TRBJ2-1; D call uncertain. This CDR3 comprises 13 residues. Germline CDR1 reads SGHNT; CDR2 reads YENEEA. V lost 0 bases and J lost 6, with 6 bases in between. The CDR3 DNA is TGTGCCAGCAGCTTAGACCTACTCAATGAGCAGTTCTTC. The encoded protein is CASSLDLLNEQFF. Full variable domain (remainder filled in from reference TRBV11-3 and TRBJ2-1): EAGVVQSPRYKIIEKKQPVAFWCNPISGHNTLYWYLQNLGQGPELLIRYENEEAVDDSQLPKDRFSAERLKGVDSTLKIQPAELGDSAVYLCASSLDLLNEQFFGPGTRLTVL.

This clonotype has a handful of counts. V is TRBV20-1 and J is TRBJ2-7; no reliable D call. This CDR3 is 12 amino acids long. The germline V gene encodes CDR1 DFQATT and CDR2 SNEGSKA (reference sequence). Trimming stripped 3 bases from V and 3 bases from J, with 9 bases between. CDR3 in DNA: TGCAGTGCTAGTGAGGCAGACTACGAGCAGTACTTC. Its translation: CSASEADYEQYF.

This clonotype was counted at least ten times. The V gene is TRBV24-1, the J gene TRBJ2-1; 7 nucleotides agree with TRBD2. The trim removed 4 bases at V and 0 bases at J, leaving 14 bases unmatched. The CDR3 has 19 amino acids. The germline gives CDR1 KGHDR, CDR2 SFDVKD. In DNA form, the CDR3 reads TGTGCCACCAGTGAGGGGGGGTTTGGCGGCAAGAGCTCCTACAATGAGCAGTTCTTC. This translates into CATSEGGFGGKSSYNEQFF.

This clonotype turned up a few times. V usage is TRBV5-1 and J usage is TRBJ1-1, with no clear D. CDR3 length: 14 amino acids. Trimming left V 5 bases short and J 1 base short, with 12 bases between. Germline assignment: CDR1 SGHRS and CDR2 YFSETQ. CDR3 protein: CASRSDITNTEAFF. The CDR3 DNA reads as TGCGCCAGCAGAAGTGACATAACGAACACTGAAGCTTTCTTT.

This clonotype has at least ten counts. This sequence joins TRBV7-2 and TRBJ2-7; TRBD1 matches at 8 bases. The length of the CDR3 is 14 residues. CDR1 and CDR2 (germline): SGHTA, FQGNSA. Trimming cost V 5 bases and J 0 bases; bases outside gene matches: 3. The CDR3 region has the DNA TGTGCCAGCAGCCGGGACAGGAGCTCCTACGAGCAGTACTTC. Translation gives CASSRDRSSYEQYF.

This clonotype was detected ten times or more. The chain has TRBV30 and TRBJ2-2, with D unresolved. Between the trimmed V and J ends, which lost 7 bases and 2 bases, there was a span of 17 bases. The CDR3 spans 15 residues. Germline V gene lookup returns CDR1 GTSNPN and CDR2 SVGIG (reference sequence). CDR3 protein: CASPPGLANTGELFF. As DNA, the CDR3 is TGTGCCTCCCCGCCTGGGCTGGCAAACACCGGGGAGCTGTTTTTT.

This clonotype was detected a few times. V and J are TRBV5-1 and TRBJ1-2, with D unclear. Germline V gene sequence: CDR1 SGHRS, CDR2 YFSETQ. Trimming shortened V by 4 bases and J by 3 bases, and 10 bases separated the two germline ends. This CDR3 is 13 amino acids long. The DNA for the CDR3 is TGCGCCAGCAGCACCAATAACGACTATGGCTACACCTTC. Its protein is CASSTNNDYGYTF.

V gene TRBV29-1 combines with J gene TRBJ1-4, with unresolved D. V lost 3 bases and J lost 2, with 10 bases in between. The CDR3 length is 14 residues. Germline values: CDR1 SQVTM, CDR2 ANQGSEA. CDR3 nucleotide sequence: TGCAGCGTTGATCTGGGCCCCACTAATGAAAAACTGTTTTTT. Protein: CSVDLGPTNEKLFF.